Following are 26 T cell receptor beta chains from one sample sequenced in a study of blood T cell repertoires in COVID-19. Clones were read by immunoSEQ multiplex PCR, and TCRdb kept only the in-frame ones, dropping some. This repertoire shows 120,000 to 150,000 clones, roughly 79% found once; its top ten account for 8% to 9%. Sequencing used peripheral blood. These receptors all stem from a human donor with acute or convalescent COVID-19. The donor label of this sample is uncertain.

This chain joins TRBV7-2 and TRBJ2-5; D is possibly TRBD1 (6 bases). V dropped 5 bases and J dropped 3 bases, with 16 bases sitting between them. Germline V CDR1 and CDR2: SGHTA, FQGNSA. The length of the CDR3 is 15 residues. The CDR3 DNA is TGTGCCAGCAGCCCAGGGGCGACTAACAAAGAGACCCAGTACTTC. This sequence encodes CASSPGATNKETQYF.

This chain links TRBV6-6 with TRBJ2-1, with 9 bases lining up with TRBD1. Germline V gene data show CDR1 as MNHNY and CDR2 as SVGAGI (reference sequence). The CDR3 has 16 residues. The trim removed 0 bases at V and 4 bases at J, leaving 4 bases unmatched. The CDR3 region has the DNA TGTGCCAGCAGTTACTCTGACGACAGGGGGTACAATGAGCAGTTCTTC. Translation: CASSYSDDRGYNEQFF.

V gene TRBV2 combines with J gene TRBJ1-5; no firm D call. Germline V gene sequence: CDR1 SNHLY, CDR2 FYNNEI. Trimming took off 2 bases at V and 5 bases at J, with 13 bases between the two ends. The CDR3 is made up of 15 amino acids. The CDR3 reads CASSENQVFDQPQHF. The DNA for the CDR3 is TGTGCCAGCAGTGAAAACCAGGTATTTGATCAGCCCCAGCATTTT. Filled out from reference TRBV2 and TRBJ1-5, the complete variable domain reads EPEVTQTPSHQVTQMGQEVILRCVPISNHLYFYWYRQILGQKVEFLVSFYNNEISEKSEIFDDQFSVERPDGSNFTLKIRSTKLEDSAMYFCASSENQVFDQPQHFGDGTRLSIL.

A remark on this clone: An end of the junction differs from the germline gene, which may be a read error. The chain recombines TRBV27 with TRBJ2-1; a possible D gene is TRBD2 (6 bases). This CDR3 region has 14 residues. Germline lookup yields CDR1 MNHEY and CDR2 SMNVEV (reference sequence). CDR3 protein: CASSRELVGNGQFF. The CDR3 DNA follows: TGTGCCAGCAGCCGGGAGTTGGTGGGCAATGGGCAGTTCTTC.

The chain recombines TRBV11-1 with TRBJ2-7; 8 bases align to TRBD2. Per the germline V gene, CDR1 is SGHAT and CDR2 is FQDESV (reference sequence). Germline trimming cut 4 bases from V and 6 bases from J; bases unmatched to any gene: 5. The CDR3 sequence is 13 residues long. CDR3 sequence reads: CASSYGGAAEQYV. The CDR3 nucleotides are TGTGCCAGCAGCTACGGGGGGGCTGCCGAGCAGTACGTC.

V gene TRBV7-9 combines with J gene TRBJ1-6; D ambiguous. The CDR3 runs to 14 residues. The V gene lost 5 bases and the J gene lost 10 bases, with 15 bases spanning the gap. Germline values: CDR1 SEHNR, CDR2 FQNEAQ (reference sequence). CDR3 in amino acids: CASSPTSGSSPLHF. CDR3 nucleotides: TGTGCCAGCAGCCCGACGTCCGGGTCGTCACCCCTCCACTTT.

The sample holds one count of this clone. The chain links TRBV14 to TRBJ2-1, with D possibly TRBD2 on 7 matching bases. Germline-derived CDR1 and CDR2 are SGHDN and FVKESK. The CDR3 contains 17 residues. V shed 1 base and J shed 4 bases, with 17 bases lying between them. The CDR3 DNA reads TGTGCCAGCAGCCAAGGAAAGGGGGGGGCCATTTACAATGAGCAGTTCTTC. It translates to CASSQGKGGAIYNEQFF.

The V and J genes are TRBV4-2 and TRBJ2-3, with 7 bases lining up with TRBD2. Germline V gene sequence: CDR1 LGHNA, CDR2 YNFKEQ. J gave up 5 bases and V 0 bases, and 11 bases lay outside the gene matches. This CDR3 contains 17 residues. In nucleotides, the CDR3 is TGTGCCAGCAGCCAAGATTTGACTAGCCTCCGTCAAGATACGCAGTATTTT. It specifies CASSQDLTSLRQDTQYF.

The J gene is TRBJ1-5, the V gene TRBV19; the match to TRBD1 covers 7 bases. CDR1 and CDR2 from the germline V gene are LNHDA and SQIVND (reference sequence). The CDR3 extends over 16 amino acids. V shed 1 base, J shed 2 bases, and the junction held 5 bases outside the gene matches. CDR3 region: CASSIGRTGRNQPQHF. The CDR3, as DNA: TGTGCCAGTAGTATAGGCCGGACAGGACGCAATCAGCCCCAGCATTTT.

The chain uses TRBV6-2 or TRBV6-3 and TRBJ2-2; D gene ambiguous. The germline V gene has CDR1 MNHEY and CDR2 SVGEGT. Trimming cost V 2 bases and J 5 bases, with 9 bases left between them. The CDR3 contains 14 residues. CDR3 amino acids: CASSYGRTTGELFF. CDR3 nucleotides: TGTGCCAGCAGTTACGGTAGAACGACCGGGGAGCTGTTTTTT.

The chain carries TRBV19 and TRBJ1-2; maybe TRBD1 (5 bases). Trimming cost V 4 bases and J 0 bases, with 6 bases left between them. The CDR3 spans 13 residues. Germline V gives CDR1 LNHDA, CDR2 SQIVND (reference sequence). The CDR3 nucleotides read TGTGCCAGTAGTAGGACAACTAACTATGGCTACACCTTC. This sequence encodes CASSRTTNYGYTF.

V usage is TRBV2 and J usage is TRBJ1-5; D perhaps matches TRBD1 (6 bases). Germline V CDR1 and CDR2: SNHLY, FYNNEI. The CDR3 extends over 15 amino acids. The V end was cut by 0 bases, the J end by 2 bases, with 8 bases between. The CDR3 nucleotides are TGTGCCAGCAGTGAAGCGCACAGGGGCAATCAGCCCCAGCATTTT. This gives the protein CASSEAHRGNQPQHF. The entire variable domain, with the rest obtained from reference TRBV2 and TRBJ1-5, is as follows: EPEVTQTPSHQVTQMGQEVILRCVPISNHLYFYWYRQILGQKVEFLVSFYNNEISEKSEIFDDQFSVERPDGSNFTLKIRSTKLEDSAMYFCASSEAHRGNQPQHFGDGTRLSIL.

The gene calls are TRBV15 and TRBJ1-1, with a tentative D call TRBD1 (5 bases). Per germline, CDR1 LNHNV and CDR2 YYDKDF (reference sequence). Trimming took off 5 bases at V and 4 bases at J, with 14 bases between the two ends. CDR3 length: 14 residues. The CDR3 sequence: CATSRKGDFTEAFF. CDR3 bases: TGTGCCACCAGCCGCAAAGGGGATTTCACTGAAGCTTTCTTT. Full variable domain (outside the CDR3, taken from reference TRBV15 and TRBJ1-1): DAMVIQNPRYQVTQFGKPVTLSCSQTLNHNVMYWYQQKSSQAPKLLFHYYDKDFNNEADTPDNFQSRRPNTSFCFLDIRSPGLGDTAMYLCATSRKGDFTEAFFGQGTRLTVV.

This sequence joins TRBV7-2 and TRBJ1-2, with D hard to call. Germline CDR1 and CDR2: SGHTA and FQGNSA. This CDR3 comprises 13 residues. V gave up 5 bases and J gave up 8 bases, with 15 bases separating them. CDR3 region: CASSPTTSMGYTF. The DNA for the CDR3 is TGTGCCAGCAGCCCCACCACCAGTATGGGCTACACCTTC.

The CDR3 here is CASSLISTEAFF. DNA of the CDR3: TGTGCCAGCAGCTTAATCAGCACTGAAGCTTTCTTT. V usage is TRBV11-2 and J usage is TRBJ1-1; no clear D. The CDR3 has 12 amino acids. CDR1 SGHAT and CDR2 FQNNGV come from the germline V gene. Trimming took off 2 bases at V and 4 bases at J, with 5 bases between the two ends.

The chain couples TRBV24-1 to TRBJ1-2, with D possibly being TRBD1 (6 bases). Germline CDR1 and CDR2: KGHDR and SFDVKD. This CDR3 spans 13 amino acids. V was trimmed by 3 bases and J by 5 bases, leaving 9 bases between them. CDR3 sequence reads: CATSDGDRYGYTF. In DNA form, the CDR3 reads TGTGCCACCAGTGATGGTGACAGGTATGGCTACACCTTC.

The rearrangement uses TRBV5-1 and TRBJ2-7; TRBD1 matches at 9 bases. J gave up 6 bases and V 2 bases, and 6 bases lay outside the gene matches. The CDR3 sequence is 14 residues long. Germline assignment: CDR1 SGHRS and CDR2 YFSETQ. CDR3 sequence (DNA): TGCGCCAGCAGCTTTGGACAGGGGATGGGCGAGCAGTACTTC. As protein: CASSFGQGMGEQYF. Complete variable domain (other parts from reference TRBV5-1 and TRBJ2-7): KAGVTQTPRYLIKTRGQQVTLSCSPISGHRSVSWYQQTPGQGLQFLFEYFSETQRNKGNFPGRFSGRQFSNSRSEMNVSTLELGDSALYLCASSFGQGMGEQYFGPGTRLTVT.

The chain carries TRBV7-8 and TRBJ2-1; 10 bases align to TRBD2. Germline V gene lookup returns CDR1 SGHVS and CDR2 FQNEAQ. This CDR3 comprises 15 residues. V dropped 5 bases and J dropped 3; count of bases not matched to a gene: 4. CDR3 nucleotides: TGTGCCAGCAGCCTTAGCGGGGGGATCTACAATGAGCAGTTCTTC. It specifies CASSLSGGIYNEQFF. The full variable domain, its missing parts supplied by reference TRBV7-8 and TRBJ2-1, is GAGVSQSPRYKVAKRGQDVALRCDPISGHVSLFWYQQALGQGPEFLTYFQNEAQLDKSGLPSDRFFAERPEGSVSTLKIQRTQQEDSAVYLCASSLSGGIYNEQFFGPGTRLTVL.

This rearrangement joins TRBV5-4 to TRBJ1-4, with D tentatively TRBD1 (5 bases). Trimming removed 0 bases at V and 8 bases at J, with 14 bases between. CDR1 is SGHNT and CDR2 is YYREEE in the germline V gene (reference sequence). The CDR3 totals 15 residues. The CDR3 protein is CASSLEAGVGEKLFF. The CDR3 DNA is TGTGCCAGCAGCTTGGAAGCGGGGGTTGGGGAAAAACTGTTTTTT.

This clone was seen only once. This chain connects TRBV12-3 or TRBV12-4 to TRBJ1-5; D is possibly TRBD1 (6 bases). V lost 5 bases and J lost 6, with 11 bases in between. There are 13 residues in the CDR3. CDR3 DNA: TGTGCCAGCAGTGGGCAGGGGATTCAGCCCCAGCATTTT. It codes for CASSGQGIQPQHF.

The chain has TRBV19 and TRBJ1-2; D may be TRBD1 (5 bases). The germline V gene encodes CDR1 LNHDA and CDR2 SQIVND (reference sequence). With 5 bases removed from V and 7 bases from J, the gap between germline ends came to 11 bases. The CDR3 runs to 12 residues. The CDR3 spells CASSSGKGGYTF. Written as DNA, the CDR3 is TGTGCCAGTAGTTCAGGGAAAGGTGGCTACACCTTC.

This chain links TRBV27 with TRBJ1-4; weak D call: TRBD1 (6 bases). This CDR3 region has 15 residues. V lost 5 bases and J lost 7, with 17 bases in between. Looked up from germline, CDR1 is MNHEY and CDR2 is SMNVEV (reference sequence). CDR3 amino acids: CASSPYRAGGEKLFF. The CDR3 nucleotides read TGTGCCAGCAGTCCCTACAGGGCTGGGGGTGAAAAACTGTTTTTT.

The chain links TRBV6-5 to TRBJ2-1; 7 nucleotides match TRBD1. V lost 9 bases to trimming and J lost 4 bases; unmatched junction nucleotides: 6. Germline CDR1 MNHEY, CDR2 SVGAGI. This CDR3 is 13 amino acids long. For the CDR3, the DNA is TGTGCCAGTTCGGGACAGTCTTACAATGAGCAGTTCTTC. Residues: CASSGQSYNEQFF.

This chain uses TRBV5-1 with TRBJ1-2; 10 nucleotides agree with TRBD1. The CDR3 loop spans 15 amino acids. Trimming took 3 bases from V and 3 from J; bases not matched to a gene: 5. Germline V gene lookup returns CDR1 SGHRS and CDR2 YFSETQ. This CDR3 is CASSWGDRGDYGYTF. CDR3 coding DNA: TGCGCCAGCAGCTGGGGGGACAGGGGAGACTATGGCTACACCTTC.

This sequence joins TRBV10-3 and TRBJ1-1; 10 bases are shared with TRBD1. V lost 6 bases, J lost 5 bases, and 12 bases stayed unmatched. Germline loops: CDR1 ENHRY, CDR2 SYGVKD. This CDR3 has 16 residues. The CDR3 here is CAISRRQGADLTEAFF. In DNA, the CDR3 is TGTGCCATCAGCCGAAGACAGGGGGCGGACCTAACTGAAGCTTTCTTT.

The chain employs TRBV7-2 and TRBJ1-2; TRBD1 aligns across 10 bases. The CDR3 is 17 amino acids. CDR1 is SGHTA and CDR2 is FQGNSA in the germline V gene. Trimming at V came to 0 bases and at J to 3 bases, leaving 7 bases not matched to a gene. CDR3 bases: TGTGCCAGCAGCTTAGCCGGGACAGGGGCGAGTGACTATGGCTACACCTTC. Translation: CASSLAGTGASDYGYTF. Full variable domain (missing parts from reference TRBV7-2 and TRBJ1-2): GAGVSQSPSNKVTEKGKDVELRCDPISGHTALYWYRQSLGQGLEFLIYFQGNSAPDKSGLPSDRFSAERTGGSVSTLTIQRTQQEDSAVYLCASSLAGTGASDYGYTFGSGTRLTVV.